This T cell receptor (beta chain) derives from a study of cytomegalovirus exposure and HLA in healthy donors. Points on this clone: The antigen is undetermined.

Clones were read by immunoSEQ multiplex PCR, and TCRdb kept only the in-frame ones, dropping some. In the table there are some 170,000 clones, around 85% of which are singletons. Trimming removed 5 bases from V and 10 bases from J; junction bases left unmatched: 13. The germline V gene has CDR1 SGHTA and CDR2 FQGNSA. The CDR3 spans 16 residues. Study conclusions and caveats: With high specificity and sensitivity, the classifier reportedly diagnosed cytomegalovirus status. For most TCR sequences rarity was the rule, although some public TCRs occurred in many donors. In vitro checks showed that a few CMV-associated chains really do target CMV antigens.

This sequence originates from a man aged 25-45 years in good health and CMV-seropositive. The chain employs TRBV7-2 and TRBJ2-5, with TRBD2 matching over 13 bases. Sequencing was done on a sample of PBMCs. The CDR3: CASSRRPLAGGGDQYF. For the CDR3, the DNA is TGTGCCAGCAGCCGACGGCCACTAGCGGGGGGGGGAGACCAGTACTTC. Drawing the rest from reference TRBV7-2 and TRBJ2-5, the complete variable domain is GAGVSQSPSNKVTEKGKDVELRCDPISGHTALYWYRQSLGQGLEFLIYFQGNSAPDKSGLPSDRFSAERTGGSVSTLTIQRTQQEDSAVYLCASSRRPLAGGGDQYFGPGTRLLVL.